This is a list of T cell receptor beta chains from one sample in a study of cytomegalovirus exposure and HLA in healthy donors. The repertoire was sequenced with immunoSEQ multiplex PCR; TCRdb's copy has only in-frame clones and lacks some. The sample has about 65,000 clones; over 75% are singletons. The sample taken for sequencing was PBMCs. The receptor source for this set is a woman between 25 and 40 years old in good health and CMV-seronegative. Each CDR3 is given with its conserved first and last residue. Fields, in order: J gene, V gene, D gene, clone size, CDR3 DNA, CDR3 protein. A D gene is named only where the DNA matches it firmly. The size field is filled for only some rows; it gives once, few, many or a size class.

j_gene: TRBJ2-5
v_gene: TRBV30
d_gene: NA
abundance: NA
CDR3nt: TGTGCCTGGGAATCTGGGGGGCAAGAGACCCAGTACTTC
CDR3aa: CAWESGGQETQYF

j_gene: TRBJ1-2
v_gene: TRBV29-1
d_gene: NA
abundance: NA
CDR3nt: TGCAGCGCTGAGACCACAGATAACTATGGCTACACCTTC
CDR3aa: CSAETTDNYGYTF

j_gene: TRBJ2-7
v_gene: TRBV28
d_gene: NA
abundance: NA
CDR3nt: TGTGCCAGCAGTTTTCGCGACGAGCAGTACTTC
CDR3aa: CASSFRDEQYF

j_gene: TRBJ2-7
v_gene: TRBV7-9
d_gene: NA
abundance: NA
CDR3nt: TGTGCCAGCAGCACCAGGGTGGGCGGATACGAGCAGTACTTC
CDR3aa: CASSTRVGGYEQYF

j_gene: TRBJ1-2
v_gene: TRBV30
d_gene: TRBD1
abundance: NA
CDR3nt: TGTGCCTGGAGTCCTACCGCCGGGACAGGGGACGGCTACACCTTC
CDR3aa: CAWSPTAGTGDGYTF

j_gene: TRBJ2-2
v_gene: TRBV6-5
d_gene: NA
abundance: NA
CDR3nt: TGTGCCAGCGGAACCCAGGGGGGCACCGGGGAGCTGTTTTTT
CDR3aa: CASGTQGGTGELFF

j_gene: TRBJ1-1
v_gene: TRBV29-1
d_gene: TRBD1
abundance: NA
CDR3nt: TGCAGCGCTCATTCAGGGGGGTGGGCTGAAGCTTTCTTT
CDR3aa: CSAHSGGWAEAFF

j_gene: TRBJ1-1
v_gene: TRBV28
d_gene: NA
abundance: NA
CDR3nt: TGTGCCAGCAGTTTGCTTGGCACAGGGCGCGGAGCTTTCTTT
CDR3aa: CASSLLGTGRGAFF

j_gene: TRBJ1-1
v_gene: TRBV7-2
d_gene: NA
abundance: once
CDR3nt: TGTGCCAGCAGCCCCACGACCACAGGCGTAGCTTTCTTT
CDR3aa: CASSPTTTGVAFF

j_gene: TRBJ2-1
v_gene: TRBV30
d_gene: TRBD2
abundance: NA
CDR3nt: TGTGCCTGGAGGGAACTAGCGGGCACCTCGGGGTTCTTC
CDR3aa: CAWRELAGTSGFF

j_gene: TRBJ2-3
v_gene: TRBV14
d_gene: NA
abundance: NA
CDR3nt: TGTGCCAGCAGGCATCGAGGGACAGATACGCAGTATTTT
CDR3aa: CASRHRGTDTQYF

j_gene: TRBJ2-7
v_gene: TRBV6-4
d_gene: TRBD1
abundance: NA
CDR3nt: TGTGCCAGCAGTGTTCGAGGGGGCGCCGCCTACGAGCAGTACTTC
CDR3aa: CASSVRGGAAYEQYF

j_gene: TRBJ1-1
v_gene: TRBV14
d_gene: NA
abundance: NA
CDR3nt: TGTGCCAGCAGCCAATTGAGCTGGAGGGGAGCTTTCTTT
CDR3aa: CASSQLSWRGAFF

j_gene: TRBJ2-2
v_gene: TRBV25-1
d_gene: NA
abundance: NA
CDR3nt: TGTGCCAGCACCGACACCGGGGAGCTGTTTTTT
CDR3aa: CASTDTGELFF

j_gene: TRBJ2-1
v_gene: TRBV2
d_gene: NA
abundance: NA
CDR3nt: TGTGCCAGCAGTGAATTTGGAGGGAGAAGGGCCAATGAGCAGTTCTTC
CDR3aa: CASSEFGGRRANEQFF

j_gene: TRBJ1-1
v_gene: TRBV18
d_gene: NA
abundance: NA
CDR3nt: TGTGCCAGCTCACCCGGACAGTGGGGGAGTCGAGCTTTCTTT
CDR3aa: CASSPGQWGSRAFF

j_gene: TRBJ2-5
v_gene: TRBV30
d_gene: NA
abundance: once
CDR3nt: TGTGCCTGGAGTGGAAGGTGGCAGACTCAAGAGACCCAGTACTTC
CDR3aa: CAWSGRWQTQETQYF

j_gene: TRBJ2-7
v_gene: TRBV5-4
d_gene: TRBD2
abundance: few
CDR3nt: TGTGCCAGCAGTTCTAGCGGGAGCCCCGGACTGTACTTC
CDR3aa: CASSSSGSPGLYF

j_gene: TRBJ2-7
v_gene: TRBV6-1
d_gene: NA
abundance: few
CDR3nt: TGTGCCAGCAGGCCAGGAGGGTCAAGGGACGAGCAGTACTTC
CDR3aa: CASRPGGSRDEQYF

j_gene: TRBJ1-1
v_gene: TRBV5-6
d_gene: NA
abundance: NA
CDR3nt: TGTGCCAGCAGCTTATCCGTGAACACTGAAGCTTTCTTT
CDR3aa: CASSLSVNTEAFF

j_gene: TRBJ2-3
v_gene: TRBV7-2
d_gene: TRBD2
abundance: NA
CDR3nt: TGTGCCAGCAGCCCCAGCGGGAGTGGCACAGATACGCAGTATTTT
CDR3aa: CASSPSGSGTDTQYF

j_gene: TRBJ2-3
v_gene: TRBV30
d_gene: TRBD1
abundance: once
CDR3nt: TGTGCCTGGGGCGACAGGGGGGAATTCGATACGCAGTATTTT
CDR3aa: CAWGDRGEFDTQYF

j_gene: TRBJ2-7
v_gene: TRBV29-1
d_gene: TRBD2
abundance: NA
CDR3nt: TGCAGCGTTAGCGGGGGAGCTTCACAGCAGTACTTC
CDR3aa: CSVSGGASQQYF

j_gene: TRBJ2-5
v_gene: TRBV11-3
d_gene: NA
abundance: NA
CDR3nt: TGTGCCAGCAGCCCTGGCCAGGGGCACGAGACCCAGTACTTC
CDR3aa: CASSPGQGHETQYF

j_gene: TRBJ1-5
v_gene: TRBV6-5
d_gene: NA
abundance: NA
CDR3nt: TGTGCCAGCAGTTACGCAGGGAATAGCAATCAGCCCCAGCATTTT
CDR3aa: CASSYAGNSNQPQHF

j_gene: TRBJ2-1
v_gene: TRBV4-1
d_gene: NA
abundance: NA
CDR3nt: TGCGCCAGCAGCCAAGAGGGAGCGTCGAGCTCCTACAATGAGCAGTTCTTC
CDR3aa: CASSQEGASSSYNEQFF

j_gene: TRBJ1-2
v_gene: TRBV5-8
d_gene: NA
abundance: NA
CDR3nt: TGTGCCAGCAGGGAGAACAGGGACGGCTACACCTTC
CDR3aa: CASRENRDGYTF

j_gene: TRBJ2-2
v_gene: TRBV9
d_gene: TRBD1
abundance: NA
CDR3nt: TGTGCCAGCAGCCCCTACCGGGACAGTGGCACCGGGGAGCTGTTTTTT
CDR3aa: CASSPYRDSGTGELFF

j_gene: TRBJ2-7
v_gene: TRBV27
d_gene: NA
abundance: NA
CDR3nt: TGTGCCAGCAGTCCCGGCGGAGCGTCCTACGAGCAGTACTTC
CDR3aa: CASSPGGASYEQYF

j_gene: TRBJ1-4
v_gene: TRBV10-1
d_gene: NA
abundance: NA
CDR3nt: TGCGCCAGCAGTGAAGGCGGAGGCGGAAAACTGTTTTTT
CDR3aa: CASSEGGGGKLFF

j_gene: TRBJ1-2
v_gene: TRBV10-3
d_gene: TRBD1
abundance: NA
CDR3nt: TGTGCCATCAGTTTCTCCAGGGACAGGGATAATGGCTACACCTTC
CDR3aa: CAISFSRDRDNGYTF

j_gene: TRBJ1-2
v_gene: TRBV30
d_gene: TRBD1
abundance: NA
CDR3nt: TGTGCCTGGGGAGGGGTATCGGGACAGGGCTTGGGCGGCTACACCTTC
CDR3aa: CAWGGVSGQGLGGYTF

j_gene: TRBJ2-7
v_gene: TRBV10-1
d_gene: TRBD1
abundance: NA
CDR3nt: TGCGCCAGCAGTGAGGGTTCAGGGGGCGGGTACGAGCAGTACTTC
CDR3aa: CASSEGSGGGYEQYF

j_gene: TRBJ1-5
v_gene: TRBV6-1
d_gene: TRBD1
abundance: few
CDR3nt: TGTGCCAGCAGAGGCGACAGGGGTGATCAGCCCCAGCATTTT
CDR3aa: CASRGDRGDQPQHF

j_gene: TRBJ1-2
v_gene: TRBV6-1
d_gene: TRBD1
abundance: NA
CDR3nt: TGTGCCAGCACCATGGACAGGGTCGATGGCTACACCTTC
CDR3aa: CASTMDRVDGYTF

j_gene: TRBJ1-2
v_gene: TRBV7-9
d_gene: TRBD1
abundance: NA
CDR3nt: TGTGCCAGCAGCCCGAGGACAGGGGACTATGGCTACACCTTC
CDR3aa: CASSPRTGDYGYTF

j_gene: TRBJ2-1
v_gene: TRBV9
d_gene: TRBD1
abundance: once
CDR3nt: TGTGCCAGCAATCGGGGACAGGGGGCCTACAATGAGCAGTTCTTC
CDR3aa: CASNRGQGAYNEQFF

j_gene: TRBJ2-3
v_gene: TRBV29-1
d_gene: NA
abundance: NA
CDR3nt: TGCAGCGTTGAACTACCTACCACAGATACGCAGTATTTT
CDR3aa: CSVELPTTDTQYF

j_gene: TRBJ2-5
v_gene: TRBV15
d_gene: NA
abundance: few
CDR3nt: TGTGCCACCAGCAGAGATCGGGAGACCCAGTACTTC
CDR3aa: CATSRDRETQYF

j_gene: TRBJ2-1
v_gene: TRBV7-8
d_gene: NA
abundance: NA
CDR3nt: TGTGCCAGCAGCTTAGTCAGGGGTCGGGACAATGAGCAGTTCTTC
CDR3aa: CASSLVRGRDNEQFF

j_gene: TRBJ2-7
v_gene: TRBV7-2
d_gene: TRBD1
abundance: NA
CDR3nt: TGTGCCAGCAGCGCAGACAGGGTACCGCGCGAGCAGTACTTC
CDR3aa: CASSADRVPREQYF

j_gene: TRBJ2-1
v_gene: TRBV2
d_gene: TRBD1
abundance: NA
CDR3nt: TGTGCCAGCAGCGGGACAGGGCAATACAATGAGCAGTTCTTC
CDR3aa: CASSGTGQYNEQFF

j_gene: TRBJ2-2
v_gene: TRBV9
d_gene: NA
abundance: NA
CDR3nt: TGTGCCAGCAGCGTAGTTGGGGGGACCGGGGAGCTGTTTTTT
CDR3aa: CASSVVGGTGELFF

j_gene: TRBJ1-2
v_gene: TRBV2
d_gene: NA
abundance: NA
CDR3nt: TGTGCCAGCAGTGACTACAGGGTGGAAGGCTACACCTTC
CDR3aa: CASSDYRVEGYTF

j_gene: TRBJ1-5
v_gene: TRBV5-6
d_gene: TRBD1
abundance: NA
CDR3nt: TGTGCCAGCAGCCGGACAGGTAGCAATCAGCCCCAGCATTTT
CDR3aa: CASSRTGSNQPQHF

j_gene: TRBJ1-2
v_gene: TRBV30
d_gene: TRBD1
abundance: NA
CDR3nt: TGTGCCTGGAGTCCCGGGACAGGGGGCGGCGGCTACACCTTC
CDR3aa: CAWSPGTGGGGYTF

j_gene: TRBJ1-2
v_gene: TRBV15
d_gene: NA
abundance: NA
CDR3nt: TGTGCCACCAGCAGGGGGACATCGGGGTATGGCTACACCTTC
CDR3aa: CATSRGTSGYGYTF

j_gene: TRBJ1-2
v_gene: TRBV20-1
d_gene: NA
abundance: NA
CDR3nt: TGCAGTGCTGAGCGGACAGCCGGCTACACCTTC
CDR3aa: CSAERTAGYTF

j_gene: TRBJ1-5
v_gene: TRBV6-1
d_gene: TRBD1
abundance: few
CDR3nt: TGTGCCAGCAGTGATAGTTGGGACAGGCGACCCTTTAGCAATCAGCCCCAGCATTTT
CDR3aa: CASSDSWDRRPFSNQPQHF

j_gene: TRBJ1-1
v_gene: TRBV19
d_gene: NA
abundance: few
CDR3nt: TGTGCCAGTAGGAACCAGGCGAACACTGAAGCTTTCTTT
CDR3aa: CASRNQANTEAFF

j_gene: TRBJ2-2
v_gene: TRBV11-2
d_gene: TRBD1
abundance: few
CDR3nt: TGTGCCAGCAGCCGAAACAGGGGGGTGGGTACCGGGGAGCTGTTTTTT
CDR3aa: CASSRNRGVGTGELFF

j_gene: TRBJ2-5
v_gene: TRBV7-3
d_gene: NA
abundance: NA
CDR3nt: TGTGCCAGCAGCTTACGCGGGGGCCGAGAGACCCAGTACTTC
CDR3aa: CASSLRGGRETQYF

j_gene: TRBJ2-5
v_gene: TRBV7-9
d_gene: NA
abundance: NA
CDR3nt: TGTGCCAGCAGCATGGCCCAGGGAGGAGAGACCCAGTACTTC
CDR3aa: CASSMAQGGETQYF

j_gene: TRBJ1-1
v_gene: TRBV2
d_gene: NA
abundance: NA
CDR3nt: TGTGCCGGGCTTCCAGGGGTGGGCACTGAAGCTTTCTTT
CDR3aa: CAGLPGVGTEAFF

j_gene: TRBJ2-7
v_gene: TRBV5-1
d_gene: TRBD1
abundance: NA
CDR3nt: TGCGCCAGCACCCCGGGACAGGGGGCTTACGAGCAGTACTTC
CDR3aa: CASTPGQGAYEQYF